The next 16 T cell receptor beta chains were all read from a single sample in a study of siplizumab effects on memory and regulatory T cells. Sequencing used immunoSEQ multiplex PCR; TCRdb keeps in-frame clones, though not all of them. The sample consists of 90,000 to 130,000 clones, roughly 90% of them appearing once. Sequencing was done on a sample of CD4+ T cells sorted from blood. All receptors derive from a human donor in good health.

The chain links TRBV29-1 to TRBJ2-7; no clear D gene. The germline gives CDR1 SQVTM, CDR2 ANQGSEA. V was cut by 4 bases and J by 0 bases, with 13 bases left in between. This CDR3 is built from 14 residues. In DNA form, the CDR3 reads TGCAGCGTTGCCACGCGGACCAACTCCTACGAGCAGTACTTC. Translating gives CSVATRTNSYEQYF.

The chain couples TRBV6-5 to TRBJ2-5, with 7 bases matching TRBD2. The junction had 11 bases not matched to a gene; V was cut back by 4 bases and J by 6 bases. Germline CDR1 MNHEY, CDR2 SVGAGI. CDR3 length: 15 amino acids. Here the CDR3 DNA reads TGTGCCAGCAGTTCCTCCGGGACTACGAGGAAGACCCAGTACTTC. It yields the protein CASSSSGTTRKTQYF.

The chain carries TRBV10-3 and TRBJ2-3, with 12 bases that match TRBD2. Trimming took 2 bases from V and 7 from J; bases not matched to a gene: 4. Germline lookup yields CDR1 ENHRY and CDR2 SYGVKD. The length of the CDR3 is 15 residues. In DNA, the CDR3 is TGTGCCATCAGTGAGCGGACTAGCGGGAATTATACGCAGTATTTT. The encoded protein is CAISERTSGNYTQYF.

This chain connects TRBV29-1 to TRBJ2-7; maybe TRBD1 (5 bases). There are 12 residues in the CDR3. Trimming took off 3 bases at V and 0 bases at J, with 6 bases between the two ends. The germline gives CDR1 SQVTM, CDR2 ANQGSEA. The CDR3 region has the DNA TGCAGCGTTGAGCAGGGCTCCTACGAGCAGTACTTC. Protein sequence: CSVEQGSYEQYF.

This rearrangement joins TRBV7-9 to TRBJ1-5; 9 nucleotides agree with TRBD1. CDR1 SEHNR and CDR2 FQNEAQ come from the germline V gene (reference sequence). V was pared by 3 bases and J by 3 bases, with 3 bases of the junction left unmatched. This CDR3 spans 15 amino acids. The CDR3, as DNA: TGTGCCAGCAGCTTCGGACAGGGGATCAATCAGCCCCAGCATTTT. Amino acid sequence: CASSFGQGINQPQHF.

V and J are TRBV10-3 and TRBJ1-2; no definite D call. Trimming stripped 3 bases from V and 6 bases from J, with 8 bases between. The CDR3 consists of 12 residues. Germline assignment: CDR1 ENHRY and CDR2 SYGVKD. CDR3 coding DNA: TGTGCCATCAGTGACAGATTTGATGGCTACACCTTC. This codes for CAISDRFDGYTF.

The J gene is TRBJ1-1, the V gene TRBV10-1; 7 bases line up with TRBD1. The CDR3 is 13 residues long. In germline, CDR1 is WNHNN, CDR2 SYGVQD (reference sequence). The CDR3: CAVAEGANTEAFF. The CDR3 DNA reads as TGCGCGGTTGCGGAGGGGGCGAACACTGAAGCTTTCTTT.

This clone was found a few times. The chain links TRBV27 to TRBJ2-7; unclear D gene. CDR3 length: 13 residues. Germline CDR1 MNHEY, CDR2 SMNVEV (reference sequence). Deletions cut 2 bases from V and 1 base from J, with 6 bases between. CDR3 residues: CASSLERSYEQYF. CDR3 DNA: TGTGCCAGCAGTTTAGAGAGGTCCTACGAGCAGTACTTC.

The chain employs TRBV9 and TRBJ2-3; no firm D call. Trimming pared 3 bases from V and 0 bases from J, leaving 11 bases between. The CDR3 sequence is 15 residues long. Germline values: CDR1 SGDLS, CDR2 YYNGEE. The CDR3 is CASSGGQTSTDTQYF. CDR3 DNA: TGTGCCAGCAGCGGCGGTCAAACTAGCACAGATACGCAGTATTTT.

V is TRBV6-5 and J is TRBJ1-3, with D possibly matching TRBD1 (6 bases). Trimming removed 1 base at V and 3 bases at J, with 10 bases between. The germline V gene has CDR1 MNHEY and CDR2 SVGAGI. The CDR3 is 15 amino acids. The CDR3 loop reads CASSYLRGLGNTIYF. The CDR3 coding sequence is TGTGCCAGCAGTTACTTACGGGGGCTTGGAAACACCATATATTTT.

The chain couples TRBV6-5 to TRBJ2-7; D ambiguous. The ends were cut back, 0 bases at V and 2 bases at J, with 11 bases in the middle. The germline V gene encodes CDR1 MNHEY and CDR2 SVGAGI. CDR3 size: 15 residues. The CDR3 nucleotides read TGTGCCAGCAGTTACTCGAGGATAGCTCCCTACGAGCAGTACTTC. Residues: CASSYSRIAPYEQYF.

The chain recombines TRBV5-6 with TRBJ2-2; D may be TRBD1 (5 bases). V was cut by 4 bases and J by 1 base, with 11 bases left in between. This CDR3 has 15 amino acids. Germline-derived CDR1 and CDR2 are SGHDT and YYEEEE. The CDR3 DNA reads as TGTGCCAGCAGCCCGCTGGGGCGGAACACCGGGGAGCTGTTTTTT. Its protein product is CASSPLGRNTGELFF.

This clone was detected once. This rearrangement joins TRBV5-1 to TRBJ2-7, with D possibly matching TRBD1 (6 bases). V was shortened by 4 bases and J by 1 base, with 15 bases between the two germline ends. Germline V gives CDR1 SGHRS, CDR2 YFSETQ. This CDR3 is 15 amino acids long. CDR3 amino acids: CASSSTGTGSYEQYF. The CDR3 nucleotides are TGCGCCAGCAGCAGCACAGGGACCGGGTCCTACGAGCAGTACTTC.

The V gene is TRBV6-5, the J gene TRBJ1-5; D is undetermined. The V gene's germline CDR1 is MNHEY and CDR2 SVGAGI. The CDR3 consists of 14 residues. Trimming removed 2 bases from V and 5 bases from J, with 10 bases in between. The CDR3 sequence: CASSYRRTDQPQHF. In DNA form, the CDR3 reads TGTGCCAGCAGTTACCGGCGGACTGATCAGCCCCAGCATTTT.

This rearrangement joins TRBV21-1 to TRBJ2-7; the DNA was not compared with TRBD2, the D call given in the table. TRBV21-1 has pseudogene status. This CDR3 has 9 residues. DNA of the CDR3: TGTGCCAGCTGTCTCGAGCAGTACTTC. This encodes CASCLEQYF.

The chain carries TRBV29-1 and TRBJ1-1; the match to TRBD1 covers 8 bases. The CDR3 spans 13 residues. V lost 7 bases to trimming and J lost 4 bases; unmatched junction nucleotides: 8. In germline, CDR1 is SQVTM, CDR2 ANQGSEA. CDR3 sequence (DNA): TGCAGCGCGTCGGGACAGGTAGGCACTGAAGCTTTCTTT. Amino acids: CSASGQVGTEAFF.